The 8 T cell receptor beta chains below were found in one sample sequenced in a study of graft-versus-host responses after intestinal transplantation. Their target antigens are unknown. Using immunoSEQ multiplex PCR, the repertoire was profiled, and TCRdb retains in-frame clones only, with some absent. The table has around 120,000 clones, about 93% seen once. The sample in question was unstimulated CD4+ T cells sorted from spleen or lymph node cells, obtained before intestinal transplant. The receptors here all came from a human donor who received an intestinal transplant.

The chain links TRBV19 to TRBJ2-4; D uncertain. V lost 5 bases and J lost 3, with 2 bases in between. Germline values: CDR1 LNHDA, CDR2 SQIVND (reference sequence). The CDR3 has 11 residues. CDR3 region: CASSYKNIQYF. CDR3 nucleotides: TGTGCCAGTAGTTACAAAAACATTCAGTACTTC.

This chain links TRBV27 with TRBJ1-5; the D is unclear. Germline CDR1 and CDR2: MNHEY and SMNVEV (reference sequence). This CDR3 is built from 15 residues. The ends were cut back, 4 bases at V and 1 base at J, with 11 bases in the middle. The DNA of the CDR3 is TGTGCCAGCAGTTGGTTGGCCGACAGCAATCAGCCCCAGCATTTT. The encoded protein is CASSWLADSNQPQHF.

The table lists this clone with a count of one. The chain combines TRBV6-5 with TRBJ1-1; unclear D gene. The CDR3 sequence is 14 residues long. Per the germline V gene, CDR1 is MNHEY and CDR2 is SVGAGI. Trimming cost V 5 bases and J 2 bases, with 12 bases left between them. The CDR3 nucleotides are TGTGCCAGCAGTGAACGGCCAGCTAACACTGAAGCTTTCTTT. Encoded protein: CASSERPANTEAFF.

The genes are TRBV29-1 and TRBJ2-2, with unresolved D. The V gene's germline CDR1 is SQVTM and CDR2 ANQGSEA. This CDR3 contains 14 residues. V was clipped by 5 bases and J by 0 bases, with 10 bases between them. CDR3 protein: CSVRGPANTGELFF. In DNA, the CDR3 is TGCAGCGTTAGAGGCCCTGCGAACACCGGGGAGCTGTTTTTT.

The rearrangement uses TRBV19 and TRBJ2-4, with a tentative D call TRBD1 (6 bases). The CDR3 covers 14 residues. Germline V gene data show CDR1 as LNHDA and CDR2 as SQIVND (reference sequence). V lost 4 bases, J lost 5 bases, and 12 bases lay in between. For the CDR3, the DNA is TGTGCCAGTAGTACACCGGACAGTCAAAACATTCAGTACTTC. Translating gives CASSTPDSQNIQYF. The whole variable domain, remainder taken from reference TRBV19 and TRBJ2-4, is DGGITQSPKYLFRKEGQNVTLSCEQNLNHDAMYWYRQDPGQGLRLIYYSQIVNDFQKGDIAEGYSVSREKKESFPLTVTSAQKNPTAFYLCASSTPDSQNIQYFGAGTRLSVL.

The genes are TRBV6-1 and TRBJ2-5; D ambiguous. Per germline, CDR1 MNHNS and CDR2 SASEGT. Trimming shortened V by 4 bases and J by 2 bases, and 20 bases separated the two germline ends. The CDR3 is 17 residues long. CDR3 nucleotides: TGTGCCAGCAGTGCCACCGGATGGTTGGCGTCGCAAGAGACCCAGTACTTC. Translation gives CASSATGWLASQETQYF.

The chain carries TRBV6-1 and TRBJ1-3; D is unclear. This CDR3 has 14 residues. The V end was cut by 2 bases, the J end by 2 bases, with 7 bases between. Germline V gives CDR1 MNHNS, CDR2 SASEGT. CDR3 DNA: TGTGCCAGCAGTGAACGGGCGACTGGAAACACCATATATTTT. Translated, it gives CASSERATGNTIYF.

V is TRBV2 and J is TRBJ2-2; no reliable D call. The CDR3 sequence is 11 residues long. The V gene's germline CDR1 is SNHLY and CDR2 FYNNEI. The V end was cut by 9 bases, the J end by 7 bases, with 9 bases between. CDR3 loop: CARGRLGELFF. For the CDR3, the DNA is TGTGCCAGAGGACGGCTCGGGGAGCTGTTTTTT.